One sample yielded the 8 T cell receptor beta chains listed below, sequenced in a study of T cell changes during pregnancy in multiple sclerosis. Sequencing was performed with immunoSEQ multiplex PCR; in TCRdb, only in-frame clones are kept and a portion is missing. The sample shows some 48,000 clones, 85% to 95% of them seen only once. This specimen was CD8+ T cells from peripheral blood mononuclear cells, taken in the first trimester of pregnancy. These TCRs come from a female donor with multiple sclerosis, enrolled in a pregnancy study.

The gene calls are TRBV28 and TRBJ2-2; 7 bases fit TRBD2. Trimming cost V 3 bases and J 6 bases; bases outside gene matches: 7. The CDR3 loop spans 15 amino acids. Germline CDR1 and CDR2: MDHEN and SYDVKM. The CDR3 is CASSFRGVVSGELFF. As DNA, the CDR3 is TGTGCCAGCAGTTTCCGGGGGGTTGTGTCCGGGGAGCTGTTTTTT.

The CDR3 sequence: CASSESDRLYEQYF. In DNA, the CDR3 is TGTGCCAGCAGTGAATCTGACAGGCTCTACGAGCAGTACTTC. The rearrangement uses TRBV2 and TRBJ2-7, with a tentative D call TRBD1 (6 bases). Germline lookup yields CDR1 SNHLY and CDR2 FYNNEI. V lost 2 bases and J lost 3, with 11 bases in between. CDR3 length: 14 amino acids.

The gene calls are TRBV5-1 and TRBJ2-1; TRBD2 matches at 7 bases. Unmatched junction bases numbered 19, after V lost 0 bases and J lost 1 base. Germline V lookup: CDR1 SGHRS, CDR2 YFSETQ. The CDR3 is 21 residues long. CDR3 bases: TGCGCCAGCAGCTTGGCCGAGGGAGGGCTATCGGATCCCCATTCCTACAATGAGCAGTTCTTC. Translated, it gives CASSLAEGGLSDPHSYNEQFF.

The CDR3 DNA reads TGCGCCAGCAGCCCGCCGGGACAAGCCCATATTGATGGCTACACCTTC. Protein sequence: CASSPPGQAHIDGYTF. The rearrangement uses TRBV5-1 and TRBJ1-2; D is possibly TRBD1 (6 bases). Trimming took off 4 bases at V and 6 bases at J, with 22 bases between the two ends. The CDR3 loop spans 16 amino acids. CDR1 SGHRS and CDR2 YFSETQ come from the germline V gene.

This clone was recorded once. V and J are TRBV7-9 and TRBJ2-1, with 10 bases that match TRBD2. With V trimmed by 2 bases and J by 5 bases, 3 bases remained unmatched. The CDR3 has 15 residues. CDR1 and CDR2 from the germline V gene are SEHNR and FQNEAQ (reference sequence). CDR3 residues: CASSLWLAGDNEQFF. The CDR3 DNA reads TGTGCCAGCAGCTTATGGCTAGCGGGAGACAATGAGCAGTTCTTC.

The rearrangement joins TRBV30 to TRBJ1-2; 8 nucleotides align to TRBD1. The germline V gene has CDR1 GTSNPN and CDR2 SVGIG (reference sequence). The CDR3 loop spans 13 amino acids. The V segment lost 0 bases and the J segment 7 bases; nucleotides outside the gene matches: 4. The CDR3 sequence is CAWSVQGASGYTF. CDR3 DNA sequence: TGTGCCTGGAGTGTCCAGGGGGCGTCTGGCTACACCTTC.

The rearrangement joins TRBV2 to TRBJ1-5; D is possibly TRBD1 (5 bases). V was trimmed by 4 bases and J by 3 bases, leaving 13 bases between them. The germline V gene encodes CDR1 SNHLY and CDR2 FYNNEI. The CDR3 sequence is 15 residues long. CDR3 loop: CASSVFGGVNQPQHF. The CDR3 region has the DNA TGTGCCAGCAGTGTATTTGGGGGGGTCAATCAGCCCCAGCATTTT.

This sequence joins TRBV28 and TRBJ2-5, with 10 bases fitting TRBD1. Germline V lookup: CDR1 MDHEN, CDR2 SYDVKM. Losses at the gene ends were 2 bases for V and 0 bases for J; bases not matched to a gene: 3. This CDR3 is built from 16 residues. The CDR3 spells CASSLEGTGDQETQYF. The CDR3 DNA reads TGTGCCAGCAGTTTAGAGGGGACAGGGGACCAAGAGACCCAGTACTTC. Full variable domain (missing parts from reference TRBV28 and TRBJ2-5): DVKVTQSSRYLVKRTGEKVFLECVQDMDHENMFWYRQDPGLGLRLIYFSYDVKMKEKGDIPEGYSVSREKKERFSLILESASTNQTSMYLCASSLEGTGDQETQYFGPGTRLLVL.